The source of this T cell receptor (beta chain) is a study of breast tumors, draining lymph nodes, adjacent tissues. Axillary draining lymph nodes of breast cancer patients supplied the node samples. TCRdb ran MiXCR on the multiplex PCR reads and lists one entry per CDR3 protein. The sample includes about 200,000 distinct CDR3 sequences, 25% to 40% of them seen just once. As to this clonotype: At one end, the junction sequence differs from germline, possibly due to a read error.

CDR1 LGHDT and CDR2 YNNKEL come from the germline V gene (reference sequence). The CDR3 totals 16 residues. This chain joins TRBV3-1 and TRBJ1-2, with D maybe TRBD1 (5 bases). Specimen: axillary lymph node tissue. This receptor was identified in a female donor with breast cancer. Some clones in this sample may be carry-over from other donors' samples. CDR3 protein: CASSQDGGGSLYGYTF. The CDR3 region has the DNA TGCGCCAGCAGCCAAGATGGGGGGGGGAGCCTCTATGGCTACACCTTC. The complete variable domain, with remaining parts taken from reference TRBV3-1 and TRBJ1-2, reads DTAVSQTPKYLVTQMGNDKSIKCEQNLGHDTMYWYKQDSKKFLKIMFSYNNKELIINETVPNRFSPKSPDKAHLNLHINSLELGDSAVYFCASSQDGGGSLYGYTFGSGTRLTVV.